This T cell receptor (beta chain) was profiled in a study of cytomegalovirus exposure and HLA in healthy donors. The CDR3 covers 17 residues. The V gene end was trimmed by 4 bases and the J gene end by 5 bases; junction bases not matched to a gene: 15. Germline V CDR1 and CDR2: LGHNA, YSLEER. The assay was immunoSEQ multiplex PCR, and TCRdb's table has in-frame clones only and misses some. The sample contains some 140,000 clones, 80% to 90% of which appear only once. Notes on this clone: The antigen is undetermined.

Study outcomes and limitations: In vitro experiments confirmed that three CMV-associated chains were specific for CMV antigens. 164 TCR beta chains were listed as cytomegalovirus-associated. A classifier reportedly called cytomegalovirus status with high sensitivity and specificity.

Sequencing input: PBMCs. This chain joins TRBV4-3 and TRBJ1-1; 8 positions match TRBD1. This TCR was sampled from a man aged 18 to 30 in good health and CMV-seronegative. CDR3 sequence: CASSPDPTGDRSTEAFF. The CDR3 bases are TGCGCCAGCAGCCCAGACCCGACAGGGGATCGGTCTACTGAAGCTTTCTTT.